Below are 28 T cell receptor beta chains sequenced from a single sample in a study of T cell responses to AZD1222 COVID-19 vaccine. Assay used: immunoSEQ multiplex PCR; TCRdb lists only in-frame clones, some missing. The sample records approximately 180,000 clones, approximately 94% being singletons. Specimen: peripheral blood, collected on day 0 of AZD1222 vaccination. These receptor sequences come from an adult in good health.

The CDR3 nucleotides are TGCAGCGTTGTGGGGAGTTTGAACACTGAAGCTTTCTTT. This sequence encodes CSVVGSLNTEAFF. The chain carries TRBV29-1 and TRBJ1-1, with D unresolved. In germline, CDR1 is SQVTM, CDR2 ANQGSEA. The length of the CDR3 is 13 residues. Trimming pared 4 bases from V and 0 bases from J, leaving 9 bases between.

About this clone itself: The junction does not match germline at one end; this may be a read error. The V gene is TRBV5-1, the J gene TRBJ2-1; D is perhaps TRBD1 or TRBD2 (5 bases each). The germline gives CDR1 SGHRS, CDR2 YFSETQ. This CDR3 has 15 amino acids. This CDR3 is CASSLDGASHNEQFF. The CDR3 DNA reads as TGCGCCAGCAGCTTGGACGGGGCCTCCCACAATGAGCAGTTCTTC.

The genes are TRBV3-1 (or the pseudogene TRBV3-2) and TRBJ2-7; D uncertain. The CDR3 has 15 residues. The V and J ends lost 0 bases and 6 bases respectively, with 15 bases between them. Germline CDR1 LGHDT, CDR2 YNNKEL (reference sequence). CDR3 DNA sequence: TGTGCCAGCAGCCAAGATCACTTACCCGCCTCCGAGCAGTACTTC. Amino acid sequence: CASSQDHLPASEQYF.

The CDR3 nucleotides read TGTGCCAGCAGGGTAGCGGGAGGCAACAATGAGCAGTTCTTC. This gives the protein CASRVAGGNNEQFF. V is TRBV6-5 and J is TRBJ2-1; 10 nucleotides match TRBD2. This CDR3 comprises 14 residues. J gave up 5 bases and V 6 bases, and 4 bases lay outside the gene matches. From germline, CDR1 is MNHEY and CDR2 SVGAGI.

This chain uses TRBV15 with TRBJ1-6; D possibly corresponds to TRBD1 (5 bases). Per the germline V gene, CDR1 is LNHNV and CDR2 is YYDKDF (reference sequence). Deletions cut 1 base from V and 7 bases from J, with 11 bases between. The CDR3 totals 15 residues. CDR3 DNA: TGTGCCACCAGCAGAGTGGGGGGGAAGAATTCACCCCTCCACTTT. Translated, it gives CATSRVGGKNSPLHF.

This clone was seen a few times. V is TRBV15 and J is TRBJ2-3; unclear D gene. V was trimmed by 3 bases and J by 0 bases, leaving 13 bases between them. Germline V gene lookup returns CDR1 LNHNV and CDR2 YYDKDF (reference sequence). CDR3 size: 16 residues. CDR3 sequence reads: CATSSPLALSTDTQYF. CDR3 nucleotides: TGTGCCACCAGCAGCCCCCTTGCACTAAGCACAGATACGCAGTATTTT. The entire variable domain, with the rest obtained from reference TRBV15 and TRBJ2-3, is as follows: DAMVIQNPRYQVTQFGKPVTLSCSQTLNHNVMYWYQQKSSQAPKLLFHYYDKDFNNEADTPDNFQSRRPNTSFCFLDIRSPGLGDTAMYLCATSSPLALSTDTQYFGPGTRLTVL.

This chain links TRBV19 with TRBJ1-2; TRBD1 matches 7 bases. The V gene end was trimmed by 8 bases and the J gene end by 2 bases; junction bases not matched to a gene: 11. Germline V gives CDR1 LNHDA, CDR2 SQIVND (reference sequence). The CDR3 covers 15 residues. CDR3 residues: CASAYQGVLNYGYTF. CDR3 nucleotides: TGTGCCAGTGCCTATCAGGGGGTTCTCAACTATGGCTACACCTTC.

V is TRBV12-3 or TRBV12-4 and J is TRBJ1-2; D not certain. The CDR3 has 13 amino acids. Trimming stripped 3 bases from V and 5 bases from J, with 10 bases between. The CDR3 bases are TGTGCCAGCAGTTTCTCTCCGGGGTATGGCTACACCTTC. Translated, it gives CASSFSPGYGYTF.

The CDR3 sequence is CASSYITGSSYEQYF. CDR3 DNA sequence: TGTGCCAGCAGTTACATTACGGGGAGCTCCTACGAGCAGTACTTC. V usage is TRBV6-5 and J usage is TRBJ2-7; possible D gene TRBD2, 5 bases. V was pared by 2 bases and J by 0 bases, with 11 bases between. The CDR3 runs 15 residues. Germline V CDR1 and CDR2: MNHEY, SVGAGI.

The chain couples TRBV6-2 or TRBV6-3 to TRBJ2-7; D gene ambiguous. The germline CDR1 and CDR2 sequences are MNHEY and SVGEGT. This CDR3 comprises 17 residues. Trimming pared 2 bases from V and 4 bases from J, leaving 21 bases between. The CDR3 spells CASSYGLAERADYEQYF. Here the CDR3 DNA reads TGTGCCAGCAGTTACGGGTTGGCGGAACGGGCGGATTACGAGCAGTACTTC.

The chain uses TRBV6-2 or TRBV6-3 and TRBJ2-2, with TRBD2 matching over 7 bases. The trim removed 0 bases at V and 2 bases at J, leaving 9 bases unmatched. Germline V CDR1 and CDR2: MNHEY, SVGEGT. This CDR3 has 18 amino acids. The CDR3 DNA sequence: TGTGCCAGCAGTTACTCGATAGGGCCAGCGGGAAACACCGGGGAGCTGTTTTTT. It specifies CASSYSIGPAGNTGELFF.

The chain couples TRBV19 to TRBJ1-5; unclear D gene. The germline V gene has CDR1 LNHDA and CDR2 SQIVND (reference sequence). The CDR3 loop spans 11 amino acids. Between the trimmed V and J ends, which lost 10 bases and 6 bases, there was a span of 10 bases. Written as DNA, the CDR3 is TGTGCCACTCCCTCGCGTCAGCCCCAGCATTTT. Protein product: CATPSRQPQHF.

The CDR3: CASSMSQGYTDTQYF. In DNA, the CDR3 is TGTGCCAGTAGTATGAGCCAGGGGTACACAGATACGCAGTATTTT. V gene TRBV19 combines with J gene TRBJ2-3; D is perhaps TRBD1 (6 bases). Trimming pared 3 bases from V and 2 bases from J, leaving 12 bases between. Looked up from germline, CDR1 is LNHDA and CDR2 is SQIVND (reference sequence). This CDR3 spans 15 amino acids.

The V gene is TRBV29-1, the J gene TRBJ2-4; 7 bases map to TRBD1. Germline V gene sequence: CDR1 SQVTM, CDR2 ANQGSEA. V was clipped by 7 bases and J by 5 bases; unmatched bases: 8. This CDR3 spans 13 amino acids. This CDR3 is CSGGQGVQNIQYF. In DNA, the CDR3 is TGCAGCGGGGGGCAGGGGGTTCAAAACATTCAGTACTTC.

The chain couples TRBV7-8 to TRBJ1-4; TRBD1 matches at 8 bases. Germline V gene data show CDR1 as SGHVS and CDR2 as FQNEAQ. The ends lost 5 bases at V and 5 bases at J; junction bases unmatched: 10. CDR3 length: 16 amino acids. DNA for the CDR3: TGTGCCAGCAGCGTACAGGGGCCAGGGGGCAATGAAAAACTGTTTTTT. It encodes CASSVQGPGGNEKLFF.

The rearrangement uses TRBV19 and TRBJ1-1, with D maybe TRBD1 (6 bases). The V and J ends lost 5 bases and 6 bases respectively, with 16 bases between them. The CDR3 sequence is 14 residues long. CDR1 LNHDA and CDR2 SQIVND come from the germline V gene (reference sequence). CDR3 sequence reads: CASSEQKGVAEAFF. The CDR3 DNA is TGTGCCAGTAGTGAACAAAAGGGGGTTGCTGAAGCTTTCTTT.

The chain employs TRBV6-1 and TRBJ1-1; D is perhaps TRBD1 (5 bases). V was shortened by 4 bases and J by 2 bases, with 20 bases between the two germline ends. Germline lookup yields CDR1 MNHNS and CDR2 SASEGT. This CDR3 spans 17 amino acids. CDR3 in amino acids: CASSVNIYDSLNTEAFF. The CDR3 nucleotides are TGTGCCAGCAGTGTCAATATTTATGACAGCCTTAACACTGAAGCTTTCTTT.

This chain links TRBV7-2 with TRBJ1-3, with D unresolved. Germline V gene data show CDR1 as SGHTA and CDR2 as FQGNSA. The ends were cut back, 5 bases at V and 4 bases at J, with 3 bases in the middle. CDR3 length: 11 residues. CDR3 coding DNA: TGTGCCAGCAGCCCAGGAAACACCATATATTTT. Translating gives CASSPGNTIYF.

The J gene is TRBJ1-1, the V gene TRBV24-1; 7 bases fit TRBD1. The CDR3 has 16 amino acids. Germline V gene sequence: CDR1 KGHDR, CDR2 SFDVKD. V lost 4 bases, J lost 0 bases, and 7 bases stayed unmatched. The CDR3 protein is CATSELRQGVNTEAFF. CDR3 nucleotide sequence: TGTGCCACCAGTGAACTAAGACAGGGAGTGAACACTGAAGCTTTCTTT.

This chain joins TRBV19 and TRBJ2-1; TRBD2 matches at 10 bases. Germline values: CDR1 LNHDA, CDR2 SQIVND (reference sequence). The V and J ends lost 5 bases and 6 bases, in that order; junction bases with no gene match: 4. The CDR3 totals 14 residues. As DNA, the CDR3 is TGTGCCAGTAGTGTGGGGACTAGCGTCAATGAGCAGTTCTTC. It translates to CASSVGTSVNEQFF.

The genes are TRBV6-5 and TRBJ2-5; 9 bases map to TRBD1. The germline CDR1 and CDR2 sequences are MNHEY and SVGAGI. J gave up 2 bases and V 6 bases, and 7 bases lay outside the gene matches. The CDR3 has 15 amino acids. CDR3 loop: CASRNPTGGQETQYF. The CDR3 DNA follows: TGTGCCAGCAGAAACCCGACAGGGGGACAAGAGACCCAGTACTTC.

The chain employs TRBV7-9 and TRBJ2-7; 12 bases line up with TRBD2. The CDR3 extends over 15 amino acids. V trimming: 1 base; J trimming: 4 bases; junction bases outside the gene matches: 2. CDR1 is SEHNR, CDR2 FQNEAQ, per germline (reference sequence). The CDR3 DNA is TGTGCCAGCAGCTTAGAGACTAGCGGGAGTTACGAGCAGTACTTC. It codes for CASSLETSGSYEQYF.

This clone has just a few counts. The chain employs TRBV18 and TRBJ1-5, with TRBD1 identical over 9 bases. V lost 5 bases and J lost 2; bases outside the gene matches: 7. The CDR3 length is 16 residues. CDR1 is KGHSH and CDR2 is LQKENI in the germline V gene. The DNA of the CDR3 is TGTGCCAGCTCAGGAACAGGGGGCAGGGGCAATCAGCCCCAGCATTTT. Amino acids: CASSGTGGRGNQPQHF.

The V and J genes are TRBV6-5 and TRBJ2-5; D is undetermined. CDR3 length: 12 residues. V was shortened by 5 bases and J by 5 bases, with 9 bases between the two germline ends. CDR1 is MNHEY, CDR2 SVGAGI, per germline. The CDR3 DNA reads TGTGCCAGCAGTACCTTTGGGGAGACCCAGTACTTC. This sequence encodes CASSTFGETQYF.

This chain joins TRBV10-3 and TRBJ1-6; TRBD1 agrees at 9 bases. This CDR3 comprises 17 residues. After removal of 4 bases from V and 10 bases from J, the junction contained 14 bases not matched to a gene. Looked up from germline, CDR1 is ENHRY and CDR2 is SYGVKD. The CDR3 sequence: CAISGGNYRGLGSPLHF. CDR3 DNA sequence: TGTGCCATCAGTGGGGGAAACTACAGGGGGCTGGGATCACCCCTCCACTTT.

The CDR3 bases are TGCGCCAGCAGCCCTAGGGGACAGGGTGGTGGAAACACCATATATTTT. Translation: CASSPRGQGGGNTIYF. V gene TRBV5-1 combines with J gene TRBJ1-3, with 9 bases that match TRBD1. V lost 4 bases to trimming and J lost 3 bases; unmatched junction nucleotides: 8. The CDR3 loop spans 16 amino acids. The germline CDR1 and CDR2 sequences are SGHRS and YFSETQ.

The chain links TRBV3-1 (or the pseudogene TRBV3-2) to TRBJ2-7; D may correspond to TRBD1 or TRBD2 (5 bases each). This CDR3 is 15 amino acids long. Trimming took 2 bases from V and 7 from J, leaving 18 bases between them. Germline V gives CDR1 LGHDT, CDR2 YNNKEL (reference sequence). The CDR3 loop reads CASSQKLGEPAEQYF. The CDR3 nucleotides are TGTGCCAGCAGCCAAAAGCTAGGGGAGCCGGCGGAGCAGTACTTC.

Here the CDR3 reads CASSIDLSGQAFF. CDR3 nucleotide sequence: TGTGCCAGTAGTATAGATCTATCAGGTCAAGCTTTCTTT. The V gene is TRBV19, the J gene TRBJ1-1; D is ambiguous. V was trimmed by 0 bases and J by 9 bases, leaving 11 bases between them. From germline, CDR1 is LNHDA and CDR2 SQIVND (reference sequence). The CDR3 is 13 amino acids.